The clone carrying this T cell receptor beta chain was seen just once. The record originates from a study of blood T cell repertoires in COVID-19. Study overall: The samples span acute and convalescent COVID-19 from the United States, Italy and Spain. T cells, B-cell-depleted T cells, or PBMCs provided the cDNA or gDNA that served as material.

Original analysis: The assay estimated nucleated cells by amplifying reference gene primers. Clones were read by immunoSEQ multiplex PCR, and TCRdb kept only the in-frame ones, dropping some. That table furnishes V, J and clone size, whereas the DNA furnished D and trimming. Found here are 300,000 or so clones, 86% of them singletons; the top ten hold 1.6%. The CDR3 has 16 amino acids. J was trimmed by 0 bases and V by 0 bases; bases with no gene match: 5. Germline V lookup: CDR1 LNHNV, CDR2 YYDKDF (reference sequence). The chain carries TRBV15 and TRBJ2-7, with 7 bases identical to TRBD2. The TCR comes from a woman aged 45-65 years with acute or convalescent COVID-19. The sequencing input was peripheral blood. CDR3 sequence (DNA): TGTGCCACCAGCAGAGATAAGGGACTAACCTCCTACGAGCAGTACTTC. Translating it yields CATSRDKGLTSYEQYF. Together with reference TRBV15 and TRBJ2-7, the CDR3 gives the full variable domain: DAMVIQNPRYQVTQFGKPVTLSCSQTLNHNVMYWYQQKSSQAPKLLFHYYDKDFNNEADTPDNFQSRRPNTSFCFLDIRSPGLGDTAMYLCATSRDKGLTSYEQYFGPGTRLTVT.